These T cell receptor beta chains were read from a single sample in a study of beta chain features in type 1 diabetes. Data came from immunoSEQ multiplex PCR; TCRdb stores just in-frame clones and leaves some out. This table holds about 260,000 clones, over 65% found once. The sequencing sample was made of naive CD4+ T cells from blood. These receptors were taken from a man under 40 in good health. Both conserved end residues are part of each CDR3. A D gene is named only where the DNA matches it firmly. The size field is filled for only some rows; it gives once, few, many or a size class.

clone_size	d_call	v_call	j_call	cdr3_aa	cdr3_nt
.	.	TRBV4-3	TRBJ2-1	CASSLEFGEQFF	TGCGCCAGCAGCCTTGAATTTGGTGAGCAGTTCTTC
.	TRBD1	TRBV29-1	TRBJ2-7	CSVAGQGRPYEQYF	TGCAGCGTTGCGGGACAGGGAAGGCCCTACGAGCAGTACTTC
.	.	TRBV30	TRBJ2-6	CAWSTGELAGANVLTF	TGTGCCTGGAGTACAGGTGAACTCGCTGGGGCCAACGTCCTGACTTTC
.	.	TRBV29-1	TRBJ1-3	CSAAEGSGNTIYF	TGCAGCGCCGCGGAGGGATCTGGAAACACCATATATTTT
once	TRBD2	TRBV30	TRBJ2-5	CAWRQGLAGTETQYF	TGTGCCTGGAGACAAGGATTAGCGGGAACGGAGACCCAGTACTTC
.	.	TRBV11-2	TRBJ2-7	CASSLVTGAPYEQYF	TGTGCCAGCAGCTTGGTCACCGGCGCTCCCTACGAGCAGTACTTC
.	TRBD2	TRBV11-1	TRBJ2-3	CASSQRLAGLTDTQYF	TGTGCCAGCAGCCAACGACTAGCGGGTCTCACAGATACGCAGTATTTT
few	.	TRBV11-2	TRBJ2-1	CASSLDSRGGNEQFF	TGTGCCAGCAGCTTAGATTCGCGAGGGGGCAATGAGCAGTTCTTC
few	.	TRBV29-1	TRBJ1-5	CSVELGINQPQHF	TGCAGCGTTGAACTGGGGATAAATCAGCCCCAGCATTTT
once	.	TRBV28	TRBJ2-7	CASSSPFSYEQYF	TGTGCCAGCAGCTCCCCTTTTAGCTACGAGCAGTACTTC